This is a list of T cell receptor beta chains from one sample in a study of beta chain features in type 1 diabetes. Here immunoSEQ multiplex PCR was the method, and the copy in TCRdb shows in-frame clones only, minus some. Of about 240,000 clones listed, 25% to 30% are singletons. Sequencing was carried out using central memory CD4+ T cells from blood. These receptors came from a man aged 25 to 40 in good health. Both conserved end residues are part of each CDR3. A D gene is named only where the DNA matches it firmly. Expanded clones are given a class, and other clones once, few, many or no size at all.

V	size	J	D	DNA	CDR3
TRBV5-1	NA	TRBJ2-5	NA	TGCGCCAGCAGCTCCTCGGGGGCGCGACAAGAGACCCAGTACTTC	CASSSSGARQETQYF
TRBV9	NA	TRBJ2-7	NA	TGTGCCAGCAGCGTAGGACCAACCTACGAGCAGTACTTC	CASSVGPTYEQYF
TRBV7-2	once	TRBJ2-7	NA	TGTGCCAGCAGCTTCCAGCGGGTAAACTACGAGCAGTACTTC	CASSFQRVNYEQYF
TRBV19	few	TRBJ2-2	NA	TGTGCCAGTACGGAGGGGGCGTTTTTAAGGACCGGGGAGCTGTTTTTT	CASTEGAFLRTGELFF
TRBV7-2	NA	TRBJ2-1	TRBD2	TGTGCCAGCAGGCCGCCGGGGACTAGAGGCAATGAGCAGTTCTTC	CASRPPGTRGNEQFF
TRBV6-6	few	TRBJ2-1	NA	TGTGCCAGCAGCCTCACGGGCAATGAGCAGTTCTTC	CASSLTGNEQFF
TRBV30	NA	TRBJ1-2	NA	TGTGCCTGGACGACCGGCTTCTATGGCTACACCTTC	CAWTTGFYGYTF
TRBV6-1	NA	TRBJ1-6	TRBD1	TGTGCCAGCAGTGAGACAGGGGAGAATTCACCCCTCCACTTT	CASSETGENSPLHF
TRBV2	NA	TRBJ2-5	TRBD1	TGTGCCAGCAGTTGGACAGGGGGCCTCCAAGAGACCCAGTACTTC	CASSWTGGLQETQYF
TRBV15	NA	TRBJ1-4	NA	TGTGCCACCAGCAGAGATTTGGGGGAAAAACTGTTTTTT	CATSRDLGEKLFF